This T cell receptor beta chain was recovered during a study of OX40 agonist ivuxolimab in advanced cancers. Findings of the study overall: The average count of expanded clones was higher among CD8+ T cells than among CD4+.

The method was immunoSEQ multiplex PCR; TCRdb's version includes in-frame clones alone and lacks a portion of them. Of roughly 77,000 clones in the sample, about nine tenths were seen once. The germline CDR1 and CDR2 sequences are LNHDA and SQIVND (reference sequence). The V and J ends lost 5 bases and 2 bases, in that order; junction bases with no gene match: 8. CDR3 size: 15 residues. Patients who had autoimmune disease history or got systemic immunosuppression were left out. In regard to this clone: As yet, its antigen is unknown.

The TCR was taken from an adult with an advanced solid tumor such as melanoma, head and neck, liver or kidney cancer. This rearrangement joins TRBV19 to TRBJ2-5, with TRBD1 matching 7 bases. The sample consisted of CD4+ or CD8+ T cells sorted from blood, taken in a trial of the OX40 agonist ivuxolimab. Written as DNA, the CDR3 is TGTGCCAGTAGTTCCCGGGACAGCACACAAGAGACCCAGTACTTC. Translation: CASSSRDSTQETQYF. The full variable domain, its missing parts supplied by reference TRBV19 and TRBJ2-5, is DGGITQSPKYLFRKEGQNVTLSCEQNLNHDAMYWYRQDPGQGLRLIYYSQIVNDFQKGDIAEGYSVSREKKESFPLTVTSAQKNPTAFYLCASSSRDSTQETQYFGPGTRLLVL.